A single sample gave rise to the 4 T cell receptor beta chains below, sequenced in a study of T-cell reconstitution after alpha-beta-depleted transplantation in children. Unique molecular identifiers tagged the TCRbeta library. TCRdb independently ran MiXCR on the PCR reads; one entry per CDR3 protein. The profile covers some 460,000 distinct CDR3 sequences, with about a sixth appearing a single time and about 32% taken by the ten largest. This material consisted of PBMCs, mostly from graft donor cells, taken 360 days after TCRalphabeta/CD19-depleted stem cell transplant. These receptors were taken from a boy under three years old who had a stem cell transplant for Wiskott-Aldrich syndrome, so the T cells may come from the graft donor.

V gene TRBV3-1 combines with J gene TRBJ2-5, with TRBD2 matching 9 bases. CDR1 is LGHDT, CDR2 YNNKEL, per germline (reference sequence). V shed 4 bases, J shed 2 bases, and the junction held 5 bases outside the gene matches. This CDR3 is 15 amino acids long. The CDR3 sequence is CASSPGLAIQETQYF. The CDR3 DNA follows: TGTGCCAGCAGCCCCGGACTAGCGATTCAAGAGACCCAGTACTTC.

The chain uses TRBV6-2 or TRBV6-3 and TRBJ2-5; no firm D call. V lost 3 bases and J lost 5, with 10 bases in between. The CDR3 is made up of 13 amino acids. CDR1 is MNHEY and CDR2 is SVGEGT in the germline V gene. CDR3 loop: CASSYPSYETQYF. DNA of the CDR3: TGTGCCAGCAGTTATCCCTCCTACGAGACCCAGTACTTC.

This clonotype showed up just a few times. In nucleotides, the CDR3 is TGTGCCAGCAGACCTACAGGGACCGGGGAGCTGTTTTTT. This encodes CASRPTGTGELFF. This chain links TRBV3-1 with TRBJ2-2; tentatively, D is TRBD1 (6 bases). Looked up from germline, CDR1 is LGHDT and CDR2 is YNNKEL (reference sequence). There are 13 residues in the CDR3. Trimming took 6 bases from V and 5 from J, leaving 10 bases between them.

V and J are TRBV28 and TRBJ2-2; possibly TRBD2 for D (6 bases). The V end was cut by 3 bases, the J end by 7 bases, with 15 bases between. The germline gives CDR1 MDHEN, CDR2 SYDVKM. The CDR3 has 15 amino acids. Here the CDR3 reads CASSFRGRGSGELFF. In nucleotides, the CDR3 is TGTGCCAGCAGTTTCCGCGGCCGGGGGAGCGGGGAGCTGTTTTTT. The variable domain in full, completed from reference TRBV28 and TRBJ2-2, reads DVKVTQSSRYLVKRTGEKVFLECVQDMDHENMFWYRQDPGLGLRLIYFSYDVKMKEKGDIPEGYSVSREKKERFSLILESASTNQTSMYLCASSFRGRGSGELFFGEGSRLTVL.